A single sample gave rise to the 6 T cell receptor beta chains below, sequenced in a study of blood T cell repertoires in COVID-19. The method was immunoSEQ multiplex PCR; TCRdb's version includes in-frame clones alone and lacks a portion of them. The data contain 180,000 or so clones, about 90% of them singletons. Sequencing was performed on peripheral blood. These receptors were taken from a man aged 35 to 55 with active or convalescent COVID-19.

This chain links TRBV6-5 with TRBJ2-1; 10 bases align to TRBD2. The V gene end was trimmed by 6 bases and the J gene end by 6 bases; junction bases not matched to a gene: 8. There are 15 residues in the CDR3. Germline V lookup: CDR1 MNHEY, CDR2 SVGAGI. CDR3 DNA: TGTGCCAGCAGGACGGGACTAGCGAGCGGCAATGAGCAGTTCTTC. Translating gives CASRTGLASGNEQFF.

The rearrangement uses TRBV7-8 and TRBJ1-2; 7 nucleotides align to TRBD1. The CDR3 has 14 amino acids. Germline CDR1 reads SGHVS; CDR2 reads FQNEAQ. With V trimmed by 4 bases and J by 3 bases, 5 bases remained unmatched. The CDR3 sequence is CASSSTGTDYGYTF. CDR3 sequence (DNA): TGTGCCAGCAGCTCGACAGGGACAGACTATGGCTACACCTTC.

CDR3 protein: CAWGTGLNTEAFF. CDR3 sequence (DNA): TGTGCCTGGGGGACGGGATTGAACACTGAAGCTTTCTTT. The chain combines TRBV30 with TRBJ1-1; tentatively, D is TRBD1 (5 bases). The V end lost 5 bases, the J end lost 0 bases, and 10 bases lay between the germline ends. CDR3 length: 13 amino acids. Germline V lookup: CDR1 GTSNPN, CDR2 SVGIG (reference sequence). The variable domain in full, completed from reference TRBV30 and TRBJ1-1, reads SQTIHQWPATLVQPVGSPLSLECTVEGTSNPNLYWYRQAAGRGLQLLFYSVGIGQISSEVPQNLSASRPQDRQFILSSKKLLLSDSGFYLCAWGTGLNTEAFFGQGTRLTVV.

This sequence joins TRBV7-8 and TRBJ2-1; tentative D call: TRBD1 (6 bases). Germline CDR1 reads SGHVS; CDR2 reads FQNEAQ. The CDR3 totals 15 residues. V lost 1 base to trimming and J lost 4 bases, with 11 bases between them. CDR3 loop: CASSLVLGGYNEQFF. The CDR3 nucleotides read TGTGCCAGCAGCTTAGTTCTAGGGGGATACAATGAGCAGTTCTTC. Full variable domain (rest looked up from reference TRBV7-8 and TRBJ2-1): GAGVSQSPRYKVAKRGQDVALRCDPISGHVSLFWYQQALGQGPEFLTYFQNEAQLDKSGLPSDRFFAERPEGSVSTLKIQRTQQEDSAVYLCASSLVLGGYNEQFFGPGTRLTVL.

This chain connects TRBV29-1 to TRBJ1-3; 7 bases line up with TRBD1. The CDR3 runs to 14 residues. The J segment lost 0 bases and the V segment lost 6 bases, leaving 5 bases of the junction unmatched. CDR1 SQVTM and CDR2 ANQGSEA come from the germline V gene. The CDR3 DNA sequence: TGCAGCGTGACCAGGGGGGTCTCTGGAAACACCATATATTTT. It is translated as CSVTRGVSGNTIYF.

The chain links TRBV5-5 to TRBJ1-6; 8 bases are a match to TRBD1. The germline gives CDR1 SGHKS, CDR2 YYEKEE (reference sequence). J lost 10 bases, V lost 1 base, and 10 bases had no gene match. This CDR3 comprises 16 residues. The CDR3 loop is CASSLLRTGISSPLHF. CDR3 nucleotides: TGTGCCAGCAGCTTGCTGAGGACAGGGATTAGCTCACCCCTCCACTTT.